Listed below are T cell receptor beta chains from one sample, sequenced in a study of OX40 agonist ivuxolimab in advanced cancers. The protocol was immunoSEQ multiplex PCR, while the TCRdb copy is restricted to in-frame clones and leaves out a portion. Among some 80,000 clones listed, over 80% were seen once. The sample here was CD4+ or CD8+ T cells sorted from blood, taken in a trial of the OX40 agonist ivuxolimab. These receptors all come from an adult with an advanced solid tumor such as melanoma, head and neck, liver or kidney cancer. The conserved cysteine and the conserved F or W are not part of the CDR3 here.

len: 12
v_gene: TRBV10-2
j_gene: TRBJ1-1
CDR3aa: ASTPTLVNTEAF

len: 18
v_gene: TRBV27
j_gene: TRBJ1-2
CDR3aa: ASGQRDGTQRQSREYGYT

len: 11
v_gene: TRBV5-1
j_gene: TRBJ1-5
CDR3aa: ASSLDSNQPQH

len: 11
v_gene: TRBV7-2
j_gene: TRBJ2-7
CDR3aa: ASSLRPTGEQY

len: 11
v_gene: TRBV29-1
j_gene: TRBJ1-2
CDR3aa: SVGHPGQGSST

len: 12
v_gene: TRBV5-1
j_gene: TRBJ1-1
CDR3aa: ASSYDSGVTEAF

len: 12
v_gene: TRBV30
j_gene: TRBJ2-1
CDR3aa: AWSEAGGPVGQF

len: 12
v_gene: TRBV6-5
j_gene: TRBJ2-7
CDR3aa: ASSYSMWQHEQY

len: 11
v_gene: TRBV2
j_gene: TRBJ2-7
CDR3aa: ASRTGGLSEQY

len: 14
v_gene: TRBV18
j_gene: TRBJ2-6
CDR3aa: ASSLGLASGANVLT